A single sample gave rise to the 9 T cell receptor beta chains below, sequenced in a study of Graves' ophthalmopathy and Graves' hyperthyroidism. TCR beta CDR3 amplification used RNA transcripts. RT-PCR was first run with HTBI primers, then multiplex PCR in a second round. TCRdb re-called the multiplex PCR reads through MiXCR, storing one row per CDR3 protein. The top ten clones hold around 9.8% of a sample with hundreds of thousands of distinct CDR3 sequences, over 13% of them seen once. The sequencing sample was made of blood. Receptor source: a woman in her twenties or thirties with Graves' ophthalmopathy.

The V call is TRBV20-1, the J call TRBJ1-2; 8 nucleotides line up with TRBD1. The CDR3 is 13 amino acids. The J segment lost 4 bases and the V segment lost 8 bases, leaving 9 bases of the junction unmatched. Germline lookup yields CDR1 DFQATT and CDR2 SNEGSKA (reference sequence). The CDR3 bases are TGCAGTCCTTATCCCGGGACAGGCTATGGCTACACCTTC. As protein: CSPYPGTGYGYTF.

This clonotype was detected many times. The J gene is TRBJ1-1, the V gene TRBV7-2; D gene unclear. Germline CDR1 is SGHTA and CDR2 is FQGNSA. V dropped 2 bases and J dropped 9 bases, with 10 bases sitting between them. This CDR3 comprises 12 residues. The CDR3 sequence is CASSLYIGQAFF. CDR3 in DNA: TGTGCCAGCAGCTTATATATAGGCCAAGCTTTCTTT.

This clonotype has a handful of counts. The V call is TRBV28, the J call TRBJ1-2, with D hard to call. CDR1 and CDR2 (germline): MDHEN, SYDVKM. This CDR3 spans 15 amino acids. The V end lost 4 bases, the J end lost 3 bases, and 15 bases lay between the germline ends. The CDR3 loop reads CASSSLSRAYYGYTF. In nucleotides, the CDR3 is TGTGCCAGCAGTTCCCTCTCACGTGCCTACTATGGCTACACCTTC.

This clonotype was seen ten or more times. V is TRBV19 and J is TRBJ1-5; D is undetermined. The CDR3 has 13 amino acids. Looked up from germline, CDR1 is LNHDA and CDR2 is SQIVND (reference sequence). Trimming stripped 8 bases from V and 0 bases from J, with 8 bases between. The CDR3 protein is CASRRGSNQPQHF. For the CDR3, the DNA is TGTGCCAGTCGCCGAGGTAGCAATCAGCCCCAGCATTTT.

Many counts were recorded for this clonotype. The rearrangement links TRBV27 to TRBJ2-7, with 9 nucleotides matching TRBD2. V was clipped by 3 bases and J by 9 bases; unmatched bases: 21. CDR1 and CDR2 from the germline V gene are MNHEY and SMNVEV (reference sequence). The CDR3 covers 18 residues. The CDR3 DNA follows: TGTGCCAGCAGTTTCAAACCCCCGGGACTAGCTTCCGTTGTCGGGCAGTACTTC. Residues: CASSFKPPGLASVVGQYF.

This chain links TRBV2 with TRBJ2-7, with 13 bases identical to TRBD2. From germline, CDR1 is SNHLY and CDR2 FYNNEI. The CDR3 is 14 amino acids. V trimming: 6 bases; J trimming: 6 bases; junction bases outside the gene matches: 5. The CDR3 coding sequence is TGTGCCAGCAGGACCGGGACTAGCGGGGCCGAGCAGTACTTC. Translated, it gives CASRTGTSGAEQYF.

This clonotype occurred many times. The CDR3 nucleotides are TGCAGTGCGAAACTAGCGGGGGGTCGCTCCTACGAGCAGTACTTC. Translation gives CSAKLAGGRSYEQYF. The chain joins TRBV20-1 to TRBJ2-7; 12 bases are a match to TRBD2. Per germline, CDR1 DFQATT and CDR2 SNEGSKA (reference sequence). The CDR3 loop spans 15 amino acids. With 6 bases clipped from V and 0 bases from J, the junction kept 6 bases outside the gene matches.

In this sample, this clonotype turned up many times. The chain joins TRBV30 to TRBJ1-2, with D possibly matching TRBD1 (6 bases). The germline V and J ends were trimmed by 1 base and 7 bases, with 13 bases remaining between them. The CDR3 runs to 13 residues. Germline CDR1 is GTSNPN and CDR2 is SVGIG (reference sequence). The CDR3 nucleotides read TGTGCCTGGAGTGGCGGGGGCGAATCTGGCTACACCTTC. This sequence encodes CAWSGGGESGYTF.

In the case of this clonotype: Its ends do not fully match the called genes, so a read error is possible. J is TRBJ1-1 and V is TRBV30, with TRBD1 as a possible D gene (5 bases). This CDR3 has 11 residues. Germline V gives CDR1 GTSNPN, CDR2 SVGIG (reference sequence). CDR3 sequence (DNA): TGTGTCTGGAGTCCGGCAGGGCGAGCTTTCTTT. Amino acid sequence: CVWSPAGRAFF.